One sample yielded the 20 T cell receptor beta chains listed below, sequenced in a study of HIV-infected patients and healthy controls. TCRdb reprocessed the 5' RACE reads with MiXCR, giving one entry per CDR3 protein. The sample holds about 64,000 distinct CDR3 sequences; over 15% are singletons and the top ten take more than 1.4%. The specimen sequenced was CD4+ T cells from blood. Every receptor here comes from a human donor in good health.

This clonotype was seen many times. The chain joins TRBV5-1 to TRBJ2-3; 9 bases are shared with TRBD2. The germline V gene has CDR1 SGHRS and CDR2 YFSETQ. V lost 5 bases to trimming and J lost 0 bases; unmatched junction nucleotides: 4. This CDR3 is 15 amino acids long. The CDR3 sequence is CASRSGGKSTDTQYF. The CDR3 DNA is TGCGCCAGCAGAAGCGGGGGGAAAAGCACAGATACGCAGTATTTT.

This clonotype appeared many times. This chain links TRBV4-2 with TRBJ1-3; D unclear. The V gene lost 3 bases and the J gene lost 0 bases, with 21 bases spanning the gap. Germline CDR1 is LGHNA and CDR2 is YNFKEQ. CDR3 length equals 19 residues. The CDR3 here is CASSHPSPQASSSGNTIYF. The CDR3 region has the DNA TGTGCCAGCAGCCACCCGAGCCCCCAGGCGAGCTCCTCTGGAAACACCATATATTTT.

This clonotype was picked up many times. The rearrangement links TRBV25-1 to TRBJ2-3; no definite D call. The CDR3 is made up of 16 amino acids. Germline V gene sequence: CDR1 MGHDK, CDR2 SYGVNS. The ends were cut back, 2 bases at V and 0 bases at J, with 12 bases in the middle. CDR3 nucleotide sequence: TGTGCCAGCAGTGAAGTACTTACTACTAGCACAGATACGCAGTATTTT. Its protein is CASSEVLTTSTDTQYF. Full variable domain (missing parts from reference TRBV25-1 and TRBJ2-3): EADIYQTPRYLVIGTGKKITLECSQTMGHDKMYWYQQDPGMELHLIHYSYGVNSTEKGDLSSESTVSRIRTEHFPLTLESARPSHTSQYLCASSEVLTTSTDTQYFGPGTRLTVL.

This clonotype was counted many times. The V call is TRBV10-3, the J call TRBJ1-1; 7 bases are a match to TRBD1. V was clipped by 4 bases and J by 2 bases; unmatched bases: 4. There are 14 residues in the CDR3. Germline V gene data show CDR1 as ENHRY and CDR2 as SYGVKD. This CDR3 reads CAISGTGANTEAFF. In nucleotides, the CDR3 is TGTGCCATCAGTGGCACAGGGGCCAACACTGAAGCTTTCTTT.

This clonotype was seen many times. The chain joins TRBV14 to TRBJ1-2; tentative D call: TRBD1 (6 bases). Germline V gene lookup returns CDR1 SGHDN and CDR2 FVKESK. This CDR3 comprises 16 residues. V was clipped by 3 bases and J by 0 bases, with 14 bases between them. CDR3 sequence (DNA): TGTGCCAGCAGCCAGCGGACAGCCTACTCTAACTATGGCTACACCTTC. Encoded protein: CASSQRTAYSNYGYTF.

The J gene is TRBJ2-3, the V gene TRBV5-1, with 9 bases aligning to TRBD2. V gave up 2 bases and J gave up 5 bases; unmatched junction bases: 6. The length of the CDR3 is 15 residues. Per germline, CDR1 SGHRS and CDR2 YFSETQ. CDR3 loop: CASSFSTSGRDTQYF. CDR3 sequence (DNA): TGCGCCAGCAGCTTCAGCACTAGCGGGCGAGATACGCAGTATTTT.

This clonotype was recorded at least ten times. V usage is TRBV3-1 and J usage is TRBJ2-1; D not certain. CDR3 length equals 13 residues. Germline assignment: CDR1 LGHDT and CDR2 YNNKEL (reference sequence). Trimming removed 4 bases from V and 9 bases from J, with 13 bases in between. CDR3 region: CASSRTGRSEQFF. CDR3 in DNA: TGTGCCAGCAGCCGGACCGGCAGAAGTGAGCAGTTCTTC.

This clonotype has just a few counts. The chain recombines TRBV30 with TRBJ2-2, with D perhaps TRBD1 (6 bases). With 3 bases removed from V and 2 bases from J, the gap between germline ends came to 7 bases. This CDR3 is 13 amino acids long. From germline, CDR1 is GTSNPN and CDR2 SVGIG (reference sequence). CDR3 sequence reads: CAWRGQNTGELFF. CDR3 bases: TGTGCCTGGAGGGGACAAAACACCGGGGAGCTGTTTTTT.

The chain joins TRBV6-5 to TRBJ1-6, with unresolved D. V was pared by 2 bases and J by 0 bases, with 5 bases between. Per the germline V gene, CDR1 is MNHEY and CDR2 is SVGAGI. This CDR3 has 15 residues. The CDR3 DNA follows: TGTGCCAGCAGTTACGGGAGCTCCTATAATTCACCCCTCCACTTT. Translated, it gives CASSYGSSYNSPLHF.

This clonotype appeared a few times. The V call is TRBV20-1, the J call TRBJ1-2; 7 bases line up with TRBD1. Germline V gene lookup returns CDR1 DFQATT and CDR2 SNEGSKA (reference sequence). This CDR3 comprises 13 residues. V was clipped by 2 bases and J by 7 bases; unmatched bases: 7. The CDR3: CSARKTGLGGYTF. CDR3 DNA sequence: TGCAGTGCTAGAAAGACAGGGTTGGGTGGCTACACCTTC.

V gene TRBV1 combines with J gene TRBJ2-5; the table gives TRBD2 as D, unverified against the DNA. TRBV1 constitutes a pseudogene. The CDR3 runs 18 residues. In DNA form, the CDR3 reads TGCACCAGCAGCCAAGAAATTGGTCGCGGGGGGGCCGAAGAGACCCAGTACTTC. Translating gives CTSSQEIGRGGAEETQYF.

This clonotype has a count of ten or more. Here the CDR3 reads CASSQRETSGYEQYF. The CDR3 bases are TGTGCCAGCAGCCAACGCGAAACTAGCGGCTACGAGCAGTACTTC. The chain joins TRBV3-1 to TRBJ2-7; 8 bases line up with TRBD2. Germline V CDR1 and CDR2: LGHDT, YNNKEL (reference sequence). The length of the CDR3 is 15 residues. The trim removed 2 bases at V and 3 bases at J, leaving 6 bases unmatched.

The V gene is TRBV12-3 or TRBV12-4, the J gene TRBJ2-3; D not resolved. The CDR3 runs to 16 residues. V was clipped by 4 bases and J by 4 bases, with 18 bases between them. The CDR3 spells CASSWTGPPAADTQYF. The CDR3 nucleotides read TGTGCCAGCAGTTGGACCGGACCCCCGGCGGCAGATACGCAGTATTTT.

This clonotype was picked up many times. The rearrangement uses TRBV7-2 and TRBJ2-1; 11 bases match TRBD2. CDR3 length: 17 amino acids. Germline V lookup: CDR1 SGHTA, CDR2 FQGNSA. Losses at the gene ends were 5 bases for V and 5 bases for J; bases not matched to a gene: 11. CDR3 loop: CASSRNPGTSGNNEQFF. CDR3 DNA: TGTGCCAGCAGCAGAAATCCCGGGACTAGCGGTAACAATGAGCAGTTCTTC.

The chain uses TRBV14 and TRBJ2-3; a possible D gene is TRBD1 (5 bases). The CDR3 has 18 residues. The germline V gene encodes CDR1 SGHDN and CDR2 FVKESK. Trimming left V 1 base short and J 0 bases short, with 17 bases between. CDR3 amino acids: CASSQARFGRASTDTQYF. CDR3 nucleotides: TGTGCCAGCAGCCAAGCCAGGTTCGGCAGGGCGAGCACAGATACGCAGTATTTT.

This clonotype has a handful of counts. The rearrangement joins TRBV2 to TRBJ2-1, with D perhaps matching TRBD1 (5 bases). This CDR3 has 12 residues. Germline V gene lookup returns CDR1 SNHLY and CDR2 FYNNEI. V lost 11 bases to trimming and J lost 10 bases, with 18 bases between them. The CDR3 bases are TGTGCCGTACCAAGCGCATGGGGCGAGCAGTTCTTC. Its protein product is CAVPSAWGEQFF. Combining the CDR3 with reference TRBV2 and TRBJ2-1 gives the whole variable domain EPEVTQTPSHQVTQMGQEVILRCVPISNHLYFYWYRQILGQKVEFLVSFYNNEISEKSEIFDDQFSVERPDGSNFTLKIRSTKLEDSAMYFCAVPSAWGEQFFGPGTRLTVL.

This clonotype was recorded a few times. CDR3 nucleotides: TGTGCCAGTAGTATGGACAGGGATTCACCCCTCCACTTT. Translated, it gives CASSMDRDSPLHF. The rearrangement joins TRBV19 to TRBJ1-6; 8 positions agree with TRBD1. The CDR3 runs 13 residues. Trimming cost V 3 bases and J 8 bases; bases outside gene matches: 0. Germline V gene sequence: CDR1 LNHDA, CDR2 SQIVND (reference sequence).

The CDR3 here is CASSTGTGTDTQYF. CDR3 coding DNA: TGTGCCAGCAGTACCGGGACAGGCACAGATACGCAGTATTTT. The chain couples TRBV6-1 to TRBJ2-3; 7 nucleotides agree with TRBD1. Germline V gives CDR1 MNHNS, CDR2 SASEGT. V shed 5 bases and J 1 base; nucleotides not matched to a gene: 3. The CDR3 length is 14 residues.

This rearrangement joins TRBV29-1 to TRBJ1-1, with 9 bases identical to TRBD1. Trimming removed 8 bases from V and 0 bases from J; junction bases left unmatched: 10. CDR3 size: 15 residues. Germline CDR1 and CDR2: SQVTM and ANQGSEA. CDR3 DNA: TGCAGCTCCGGACAGGGGTGGGGGATGAACACTGAAGCTTTCTTT. It translates to CSSGQGWGMNTEAFF.

The chain carries TRBV6-6 and TRBJ2-3; no clear D gene. CDR3 length: 15 amino acids. Trimming removed 8 bases at V and 1 base at J, with 16 bases between. Germline lookup yields CDR1 MNHNY and CDR2 SVGAGI (reference sequence). Here the CDR3 DNA reads TGTGCCAGCCACACCCACAACCAGGGCACAGATACGCAGTATTTT. Translation gives CASHTHNQGTDTQYF.